The next 23 T cell receptor beta chains were all read from a single sample in a study of T cells in Graves' hyperthyroidism and ophthalmopathy. Regions amplified from RNA transcripts were the TCR beta CDR3 regions. Researchers ran a first-round RT-PCR on the TCR CDR3 using the HTBI primer set. Each CDR3 protein gets one entry after TCRdb re-called the multiplex PCR reads with MiXCR. The table records fewer than 250,000 distinct CDR3 sequences, less than 20% of them present only once. Sequencing was carried out using blood. The source of these receptors is a woman between 18 and 29 years old with Graves' ophthalmopathy.

This clonotype came up many times. V gene TRBV7-2 combines with J gene TRBJ2-2; D unresolved. V was clipped by 4 bases and J by 1 base, with 10 bases between them. From germline, CDR1 is SGHTA and CDR2 FQGNSA. This CDR3 comprises 15 residues. This CDR3 is CASSSLIGNTGELFF. CDR3 sequence (DNA): TGTGCCAGCAGCTCCCTTATCGGGAACACCGGGGAGCTGTTTTTT. Looking up the rest from reference TRBV7-2 and TRBJ2-2 gives the full variable domain: GAGVSQSPSNKVTEKGKDVELRCDPISGHTALYWYRQSLGQGLEFLIYFQGNSAPDKSGLPSDRFSAERTGGSVSTLTIQRTQQEDSAVYLCASSSLIGNTGELFFGEGSRLTVL.

This clonotype appeared many times. The rearrangement uses TRBV7-9 and TRBJ1-1, with D possibly matching TRBD1 (5 bases). Germline CDR1 and CDR2: SEHNR and FQNEAQ (reference sequence). This CDR3 spans 14 amino acids. The ends were cut back, 5 bases at V and 5 bases at J, with 15 bases in the middle. The CDR3 region is CASSRDSVWTEAFF. The CDR3 DNA reads as TGTGCCAGCAGCAGAGACAGTGTGTGGACTGAAGCTTTCTTT.

At least ten counts were recorded for this clonotype. The V call is TRBV19, the J call TRBJ2-1; no reliable D call. The CDR3 is 15 residues long. Germline V gene lookup returns CDR1 LNHDA and CDR2 SQIVND (reference sequence). The ends were cut back, 3 bases at V and 4 bases at J, with 13 bases in the middle. CDR3 sequence reads: CASSMGDNLYNEQFF. The CDR3 DNA is TGTGCCAGTAGTATGGGCGACAACCTATACAATGAGCAGTTCTTC.

This clonotype was found a few times. This rearrangement joins TRBV12-3 or TRBV12-4 to TRBJ1-4; maybe TRBD1 (5 bases). V was trimmed by 5 bases and J by 6 bases, leaving 19 bases between them. This CDR3 contains 16 residues. CDR3 bases: TGTGCCAGCAGTCCCGGGGCTGAGGGGAAATATGAAAAACTGTTTTTT. Translation: CASSPGAEGKYEKLFF.

In DNA form, the CDR3 reads TGCGCCAGCAGCCAAGCGCCTCTTGTTGGAGGGGGCCTTGTAAACATTCAGTACTTC. Translation: CASSQAPLVGGGLVNIQYF. The chain recombines TRBV4-1 with TRBJ2-4; D is perhaps TRBD1 (7 bases). The V end was cut by 1 base, the J end by 6 bases, with 25 bases between. Germline loops: CDR1 MGHRA, CDR2 YSYEKL. This CDR3 spans 19 amino acids.

The rearrangement links TRBV7-6 to TRBJ2-1; TRBD2 matches at 8 bases. Germline lookup yields CDR1 SGHVS and CDR2 FNYEAQ. The CDR3 is 14 amino acids. With V trimmed by 6 bases and J by 8 bases, 9 bases remained unmatched. CDR3 nucleotide sequence: TGTGCCAGCAGAACAGCGGGAGTAGTATATGAGCAGTTCTTC. Its translation is CASRTAGVVYEQFF.

Ten or more counts support this clonotype. The rearrangement uses TRBV20-1 and TRBJ1-5; D remains unclear. Germline CDR1 DFQATT, CDR2 SNEGSKA (reference sequence). V gave up 0 bases and J gave up 5 bases, with 14 bases separating them. The CDR3 totals 15 residues. The CDR3 DNA sequence: TGCAGTGCTAGAGAGTGGCTGGCGTCTCATCAGCCCCAGCATTTT. Its protein product is CSAREWLASHQPQHF.

This clonotype was counted at least ten times. The CDR3: CASSQGQGAETQYF. As DNA, the CDR3 is TGCGCCAGCAGCCAAGGACAGGGGGCCGAGACCCAGTACTTC. The chain recombines TRBV5-1 with TRBJ2-5, with 11 bases fitting TRBD1. Germline CDR1 is SGHRS and CDR2 is YFSETQ. The CDR3 runs to 14 residues. V was clipped by 4 bases and J by 5 bases; unmatched bases: 4. The full variable domain, completed using reference TRBV5-1 and TRBJ2-5, is KAGVTQTPRYLIKTRGQQVTLSCSPISGHRSVSWYQQTPGQGLQFLFEYFSETQRNKGNFPGRFSGRQFSNSRSEMNVSTLELGDSALYLCASSQGQGAETQYFGPGTRLLVL.

This clonotype was seen ten or more times. The genes are TRBV28 and TRBJ1-1; a weak D match, TRBD1 (5 bases). Trimming removed 4 bases at V and 4 bases at J, with 7 bases between. The CDR3 length is 12 residues. The germline CDR1 and CDR2 sequences are MDHEN and SYDVKM. CDR3 in amino acids: CASSWGGTEAFF. DNA for the CDR3: TGTGCCAGCAGTTGGGGGGGCACTGAAGCTTTCTTT.

The chain links TRBV12-3 or TRBV12-4 to TRBJ2-7; 13 nucleotides line up with TRBD2. CDR3 length: 17 amino acids. The J segment lost 7 bases and the V segment lost 5 bases, leaving 14 bases of the junction unmatched. In nucleotides, the CDR3 is TGTGCCAGCAGTGCCGGGACTAGCGGGATATCTTCATGGGAGCAGTACTTC. This codes for CASSAGTSGISSWEQYF.

At least ten counts were recorded for this clonotype. The chain employs TRBV6-1 and TRBJ1-2; D is unclear. Germline CDR1 and CDR2: MNHNS and SASEGT. V was cut by 6 bases and J by 5 bases, with 16 bases left in between. The CDR3 spans 14 residues. The DNA of the CDR3 is TGTGCCAGCAGCCCAGCCGGCTTTAGATATGGCTACACCTTC. It yields the protein CASSPAGFRYGYTF.

This clonotype was picked up many times. The chain links TRBV13 to TRBJ2-1, with D perhaps TRBD1 (6 bases). Trimming took off 5 bases at V and 7 bases at J, with 18 bases between the two ends. This CDR3 contains 15 residues. Germline V lookup: CDR1 PRHDT, CDR2 FYEKMQ (reference sequence). CDR3 amino acids: CASSRGAGAGNEQFF. In DNA, the CDR3 is TGTGCCAGCAGCCGTGGGGCAGGGGCGGGTAATGAGCAGTTCTTC.

Many counts were recorded for this clonotype. The chain joins TRBV10-3 to TRBJ1-1; no firm D call. Trimming removed 10 bases at V and 1 base at J, with 16 bases between. The CDR3 consists of 14 residues. The germline CDR1 and CDR2 sequences are ENHRY and SYGVKD. The CDR3 loop reads CATRRDTENTEAFF. In nucleotides, the CDR3 is TGTGCCACGCGCCGAGATACAGAGAACACTGAAGCTTTCTTT.

This clonotype was picked up a small number of times. This chain connects TRBV30 to TRBJ2-7, with D perhaps TRBD1 (5 bases). The length of the CDR3 is 15 residues. CDR1 and CDR2 (germline): GTSNPN, SVGIG (reference sequence). Between the trimmed V and J ends, which lost 0 bases and 1 base, there was a span of 13 bases. CDR3 coding DNA: TGTGCCTGGAGTGTATCAGGGTTTATTTCCTACGAGCAGTACTTC. Protein product: CAWSVSGFISYEQYF.

CDR3 sequence (DNA): TGTGCCAGCAGCCAAGATTCATTCGATGGCTACACCTTC. This encodes CASSQDSFDGYTF. The genes are TRBV14 and TRBJ1-2; D remains unclear. The CDR3 is made up of 13 amino acids. The ends were cut back, 0 bases at V and 6 bases at J, with 8 bases in the middle. Germline CDR1 SGHDN, CDR2 FVKESK. The entire variable domain, with the rest obtained from reference TRBV14 and TRBJ1-2, is as follows: EAGVTQFPSHSVIEKGQTVTLRCDPISGHDNLYWYRRVMGKEIKFLLHFVKESKQDESGMPNNRFLAERTGGTYSTLKVQPAELEDSGVYFCASSQDSFDGYTFGSGTRLTVV.

V usage is TRBV5-1 and J usage is TRBJ1-2; TRBD1 matches at 7 bases. The CDR3 is made up of 15 amino acids. CDR1 is SGHRS, CDR2 YFSETQ, per germline. The V gene end was trimmed by 4 bases and the J gene end by 1 base; junction bases not matched to a gene: 7. CDR3 coding DNA: TGCGCCAGCAGCGATCCGGGACAGCATAACTATGGCTACACCTTC. Amino acids: CASSDPGQHNYGYTF. Complete variable domain (other parts from reference TRBV5-1 and TRBJ1-2): KAGVTQTPRYLIKTRGQQVTLSCSPISGHRSVSWYQQTPGQGLQFLFEYFSETQRNKGNFPGRFSGRQFSNSRSEMNVSTLELGDSALYLCASSDPGQHNYGYTFGSGTRLTVV.

This clonotype was counted at least ten times. V usage is TRBV28 and J usage is TRBJ1-6; D gene uncertain. Germline CDR1 and CDR2: MDHEN and SYDVKM. The CDR3 length is 13 residues. The V gene lost 3 bases and the J gene lost 10 bases, with 10 bases spanning the gap. The CDR3 DNA reads as TGTGCCAGCAGTTTGAGGGATGAGTCACCCCTCCACTTT. Translating it yields CASSLRDESPLHF.

This clonotype was detected many times. The rearrangement joins TRBV5-4 to TRBJ2-7; no definite D call. In germline, CDR1 is SGHNT, CDR2 YYREEE (reference sequence). This CDR3 comprises 13 residues. Trimming cost V 2 bases and J 0 bases, with 6 bases left between them. CDR3 in amino acids: CASSFPSSYEQYF. The CDR3 DNA is TGTGCCAGCAGCTTCCCCAGCTCCTACGAGCAGTACTTC. The variable domain in full, completed from reference TRBV5-4 and TRBJ2-7, reads ETGVTQSPTHLIKTRGQQVTLRCSSQSGHNTVSWYQQALGQGPQFIFQYYREEENGRGNFPPRFSGLQFPNYSSELNVNALELDDSALYLCASSFPSSYEQYFGPGTRLTVT.

In this sample, this clonotype turned up many times. V is TRBV7-8 and J is TRBJ2-5; D gene unclear. The germline V gene encodes CDR1 SGHVS and CDR2 FQNEAQ. The CDR3 contains 14 residues. Trimming cost V 5 bases and J 2 bases, with 12 bases left between them. The CDR3 loop is CASSPEPDQETQYF. Written as DNA, the CDR3 is TGTGCCAGCAGCCCCGAACCGGATCAAGAGACCCAGTACTTC. Combining the CDR3 with reference TRBV7-8 and TRBJ2-5 gives the whole variable domain GAGVSQSPRYKVAKRGQDVALRCDPISGHVSLFWYQQALGQGPEFLTYFQNEAQLDKSGLPSDRFFAERPEGSVSTLKIQRTQQEDSAVYLCASSPEPDQETQYFGPGTRLLVL.

For this clonotype: A read error may explain this, as a much larger clone is one base away. The V and J genes are TRBV7-9 and TRBJ1-1; TRBD1 agrees at 11 bases. This CDR3 region has 14 residues. The germline CDR1 and CDR2 sequences are SEHNR and FQNEAQ (reference sequence). V was pared by 5 bases and J by 4 bases, with 3 bases of the junction left unmatched. CDR3 protein: CASSGTGGSTEAFF. The CDR3 DNA follows: TGTGCCAGCAGCGGGACAGGGGGGAGCACTGAAGCTTTCTTT. The whole variable domain, remainder taken from reference TRBV7-9 and TRBJ1-1, is DTGVSQNPRHKITKRGQNVTFRCDPISEHNRLYWYRQTLGQGPEFLTYFQNEAQLEKSRLLSDRFSAERPKGSFSTLEIQRTEQGDSAMYLCASSGTGGSTEAFFGQGTRLTVV.

Ten or more counts support this clonotype. J is TRBJ2-1 and V is TRBV28; 7 bases are shared with TRBD2. The germline V gene encodes CDR1 MDHEN and CDR2 SYDVKM. Trimming cost V 8 bases and J 0 bases; bases outside gene matches: 22. The CDR3 length is 20 residues. CDR3 loop: CASSVTLLVVRGSSYNEQFF. CDR3 coding DNA: TGTGCCAGCTCCGTAACTTTACTCGTTGTTCGCGGGAGCTCCTACAATGAGCAGTTCTTC.

Only one count was recorded for this clonotype. The CDR3 loop reads CASSDSYQETQYF. DNA of the CDR3: TGTGCCAGCAGTGACAGTTACCAAGAGACCCAGTACTTC. The chain uses TRBV27 and TRBJ2-5; possible D gene TRBD1, 5 bases. V was trimmed by 5 bases and J by 0 bases, leaving 7 bases between them. The CDR3 loop spans 13 amino acids. The germline gives CDR1 MNHEY, CDR2 SMNVEV (reference sequence).

Many counts were recorded for this clonotype. This sequence joins TRBV2 and TRBJ1-1; D call uncertain. Germline V lookup: CDR1 SNHLY, CDR2 FYNNEI. This CDR3 has 11 residues. V was shortened by 2 bases and J by 6 bases, with 4 bases between the two germline ends. The CDR3 bases are TGTGCCAGCAGTGAACGGTCTGAAGCTTTCTTT. Translation gives CASSERSEAFF.